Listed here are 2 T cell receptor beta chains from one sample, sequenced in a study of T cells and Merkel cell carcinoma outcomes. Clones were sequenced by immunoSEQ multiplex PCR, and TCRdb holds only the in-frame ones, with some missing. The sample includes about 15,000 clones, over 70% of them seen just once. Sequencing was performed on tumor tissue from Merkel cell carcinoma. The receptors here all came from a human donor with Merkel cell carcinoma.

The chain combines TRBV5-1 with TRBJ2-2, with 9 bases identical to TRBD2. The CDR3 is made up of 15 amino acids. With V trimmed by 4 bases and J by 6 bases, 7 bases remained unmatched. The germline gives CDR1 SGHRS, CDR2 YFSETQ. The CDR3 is CASSIGTSRAGELFF. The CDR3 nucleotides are TGCGCCAGCAGCATCGGGACTAGCAGGGCCGGGGAGCTGTTTTTT.

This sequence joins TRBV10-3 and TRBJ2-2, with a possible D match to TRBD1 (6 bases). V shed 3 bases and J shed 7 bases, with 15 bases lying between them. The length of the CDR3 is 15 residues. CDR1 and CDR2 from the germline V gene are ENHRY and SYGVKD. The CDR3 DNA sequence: TGTGCCATCAGTGAAATACAGGGAATTGGCGGGGAGCTGTTTTTT. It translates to CAISEIQGIGGELFF.